This T cell receptor beta chain appears in the sequencing data of a study of cytotoxic CD8 clonotypes in ibrutinib-treated CLL. At the level of the study: The group held some ten relapsed/refractory and under 16 treatment-naive patients, with some 17 IGHV unmutated.

Study observations and caveats: Few clonotypes were public, and these shrank or held steady under treatment.

Germline V lookup: CDR1 SGHNT, CDR2 YYREEE (reference sequence). Trimming took off 2 bases at V and 1 base at J, with 9 bases between the two ends. This CDR3 has 14 residues. The method was immunoSEQ multiplex PCR; TCRdb's version includes in-frame clones alone and lacks a portion of them. This table has fewer than 150,000 clones, under 90% appearing once. About 2 micrograms of genomic DNA came from cryopreserved PBMCs for TCR beta libraries. Comment on this clone: The target antigen is unknown.

Specimen: PBMCs, collected after 24 months of ibrutinib treatment. The sequence was obtained from a human donor with chronic lymphocytic leukemia. The V gene is TRBV5-4, the J gene TRBJ1-2; D remains ambiguous. CDR3 protein: CASSFEQLNYGYTF. In DNA form, the CDR3 reads TGTGCCAGCAGCTTTGAACAGCTTAACTATGGCTACACCTTC.